Presented here are 20 T cell receptor beta chains from one specimen sequenced in a study of CD8+CD57+ T cells in acquired aplastic anemia. An expansion of CD8+CD57+ cells by flow cytometry had been shown in patients chosen for sequencing. Genomic DNA served as template for TCR beta VDJ and CDR3 profiling. TCRdb redid the calling of the reads with MiXCR, one entry per CDR3 protein. The sample shows 200,000 or so distinct CDR3 sequences, roughly 53% of them seen only once. Sequenced input: sorted CD4+, CD8+, or CD8+CD57+ T cells (not recorded which) from PBMCs. These receptor sequences come from a human donor with aplastic anemia.

This clonotype came up many times. V usage is TRBV5-1 and J usage is TRBJ1-2; 8 bases are shared with TRBD1. The CDR3 extends over 14 amino acids. Germline V CDR1 and CDR2: SGHRS, YFSETQ. V lost 0 bases, J lost 7 bases, and 5 bases stayed unmatched. CDR3 protein: CASSLVGQGAGYTF. CDR3 DNA sequence: TGCGCCAGCAGCTTGGTAGGACAGGGAGCTGGCTACACCTTC.

This clonotype was picked up many times. CDR3 coding DNA: TGTGCCAGTAGTCTACAGGGTTCGACACAAGAGACCCAGTACTTC. Protein sequence: CASSLQGSTQETQYF. The J gene is TRBJ2-5, the V gene TRBV19, with D possibly TRBD1 on 6 matching bases. CDR1 and CDR2 (germline): LNHDA, SQIVND (reference sequence). There are 15 residues in the CDR3. Trimming left V 5 bases short and J 2 bases short, with 15 bases between. The complete variable domain, with remaining parts taken from reference TRBV19 and TRBJ2-5, reads DGGITQSPKYLFRKEGQNVTLSCEQNLNHDAMYWYRQDPGQGLRLIYYSQIVNDFQKGDIAEGYSVSREKKESFPLTVTSAQKNPTAFYLCASSLQGSTQETQYFGPGTRLLVL.

V is TRBV5-1 and J is TRBJ2-7; 8 bases agree with TRBD2. This CDR3 contains 15 residues. The junction had 9 bases not matched to a gene; V was cut back by 4 bases and J by 3 bases. The germline V gene encodes CDR1 SGHRS and CDR2 YFSETQ. CDR3 sequence (DNA): TGCGCCAGCAGCCTCCGGACTAGCAGAGTCTACGAGCAGTACTTC. Protein: CASSLRTSRVYEQYF.

This clonotype appeared many times. One junction end does not reproduce the germline sequence, and a read error may be involved. The chain couples TRBV12-5 to TRBJ2-5, with a possible D match to TRBD1 (6 bases). CDR3 length equals 14 residues. Germline V gene data show CDR1 as LGHNT and CDR2 as FRNRAP. The DNA for the CDR3 is TGTGCTAGTGGTTTGATACAGGGACAAGGGACCCAGTACTTC. Its translation is CASGLIQGQGTQYF.

This clonotype appeared many times. The chain joins TRBV19 to TRBJ2-1, with unresolved D. Germline-derived CDR1 and CDR2 are LNHDA and SQIVND (reference sequence). The CDR3 runs to 14 residues. Between the trimmed V and J ends, which lost 4 bases and 0 bases, there was a span of 7 bases. CDR3 in amino acids: CASSTPSSYNEQFF. As DNA, the CDR3 is TGTGCCAGTAGTACCCCAAGCTCCTACAATGAGCAGTTCTTC.

This clonotype was detected many times. V and J are TRBV10-1 and TRBJ2-2; D is undetermined. Trimming took off 2 bases at V and 6 bases at J, with 7 bases between the two ends. Germline CDR1 reads WNHNN; CDR2 reads SYGVQD (reference sequence). The CDR3 loop spans 13 amino acids. CDR3 sequence reads: CASSEGPAGELFF. The CDR3 DNA reads TGCGCCAGCAGTGAGGGGCCTGCCGGGGAGCTGTTTTTT.

With regard to this clonotype: A much larger clone sits a single nucleotide away, making a read error possible. J is TRBJ1-5 and V is TRBV3-1; D not resolved. The V gene's germline CDR1 is LGHDT and CDR2 YNNKEL (reference sequence). V was clipped by 0 bases and J by 6 bases, with 6 bases between them. This CDR3 region has 13 residues. The CDR3 nucleotides read TGTGCCAGCAGCCAAGATCAAATTCAGCCCCAGCATTTT. Its translation is CASSQDQIQPQHF.

This clonotype was found many times. The chain joins TRBV11-3 to TRBJ2-7; TRBD1 matches 11 bases. This CDR3 comprises 16 residues. CDR1 SGHNT and CDR2 YENEEA come from the germline V gene. V gave up 0 bases and J gave up 2 bases; unmatched junction bases: 3. For the CDR3, the DNA is TGTGCCAGCAGCTTAGACGGGACAGGGGGGGCCTACGAGCAGTACTTC. Translation: CASSLDGTGGAYEQYF.

This clonotype was found many times. This sequence joins TRBV5-6 and TRBJ2-1; tentative D call: TRBD2 (6 bases). The germline V gene encodes CDR1 SGHDT and CDR2 YYEEEE. The germline V and J ends were trimmed by 4 bases and 10 bases, with 18 bases remaining between them. The CDR3 is made up of 14 amino acids. The CDR3 region has the DNA TGTGCCAGCAGCCAACCTGGGGGGTATCGCGAGCAGTTCTTC. It translates to CASSQPGGYREQFF. The full variable domain, rest sourced from reference TRBV5-6 and TRBJ2-1, is DAGVTQSPTHLIKTRGQQVTLRCSPKSGHDTVSWYQQALGQGPQFIFQYYEEEERQRGNFPDRFSGHQFPNYSSELNVNALLLGDSALYLCASSQPGGYREQFFGPGTRLTVL.

The sample holds many counts of this clonotype. The chain carries TRBV20-1 and TRBJ2-7; 9 nucleotides align to TRBD1. V shed 1 base and J 6 bases; nucleotides not matched to a gene: 7. The V gene's germline CDR1 is DFQATT and CDR2 SNEGSKA (reference sequence). This CDR3 contains 14 residues. The CDR3 coding sequence is TGCAGTGCTAGAGCAATACAGGGGGCCGGCGAGCAGTACTTC. Amino acid sequence: CSARAIQGAGEQYF.

This clonotype was picked up many times. This chain uses TRBV30 with TRBJ1-2; 8 positions match TRBD1. The junction had 8 bases not matched to a gene; V was cut back by 6 bases and J by 5 bases. This CDR3 has 13 amino acids. Germline V CDR1 and CDR2: GTSNPN, SVGIG (reference sequence). The chain's CDR3 is CACLGQGAYGYTF. In nucleotides, the CDR3 is TGTGCCTGTCTAGGGCAGGGGGCGTATGGCTACACCTTC.

As regards this clonotype: An end of the junction differs from the germline gene, which may be a read error. The chain carries TRBV7-9 and TRBJ2-3; D remains ambiguous. The CDR3 totals 9 residues. Germline CDR1 reads SEHNR; CDR2 reads FQNEAQ (reference sequence). The CDR3: CASSPPVDF. As DNA, the CDR3 is TGTGCCAGCAGCCCCCCCGTAGATTTT. The full variable domain, rest sourced from reference TRBV7-9 and TRBJ2-3, is DTGVSQNPRHKITKRGQNVTFRCDPISEHNRLYWYRQTLGQGPEFLTYFQNEAQLEKSRLLSDRFSAERPKGSFSTLEIQRTEQGDSAMYLCASSPPVDFGPGTRLTVL.

Details on this clonotype: A read error may explain this, as a much larger clone is one base away. The CDR3 region is CASSLMGAGELIF. CDR3 nucleotide sequence: TGTGCCAGCAGCTTAATGGGAGCCGGGGAGCTGATTTTT. The rearrangement joins TRBV7-3 to TRBJ2-2, with D possibly being TRBD2 (5 bases). The CDR3 covers 13 residues. Germline V gives CDR1 SGHTA, CDR2 FQGTGA.

The J gene is TRBJ1-4, the V gene TRBV29-1, with D possibly TRBD1 on 6 matching bases. Germline CDR1 and CDR2: SQVTM and ANQGSEA. The length of the CDR3 is 12 residues. Trimming took 3 bases from V and 8 from J, leaving 10 bases between them. CDR3 bases: TGCAGCGTTGAGGCAGGGGAAGAAAAACTGTTTTTT. This sequence encodes CSVEAGEEKLFF. Complete variable domain (other parts from reference TRBV29-1 and TRBJ1-4): SAVISQKPSRDICQRGTSLTIQCQVDSQVTMMFWYRQQPGQSLTLIATANQGSEATYESGFVIDKFPISRPNLTFSTLTVSNMSPEDSSIYLCSVEAGEEKLFFGSGTQLSVL.

This clonotype was counted at least ten times. The chain is built from TRBV5-1 and TRBJ1-1; D may be TRBD1 (5 bases). Germline values: CDR1 SGHRS, CDR2 YFSETQ. With 5 bases removed from V and 1 base from J, the gap between germline ends came to 9 bases. The CDR3 loop spans 13 amino acids. Here the CDR3 reads CASRPQENTEAFF. The DNA of the CDR3 is TGCGCCAGCAGACCACAGGAGAACACTGAAGCTTTCTTT.

This clonotype came up a few times. The rearrangement links TRBV7-6 to TRBJ2-7; TRBD2 agrees at 7 bases. The CDR3 sequence is 15 residues long. From germline, CDR1 is SGHVS and CDR2 FNYEAQ. The chain's CDR3 is CAGSSGGGEGYEQYV. The CDR3, as DNA: TGTGCCGGCAGCTCCGGGGGAGGGGAGGGCTACGAGCAGTACGTC.

The gene calls are TRBV7-2 and TRBJ1-3; tentatively, D is TRBD1 (6 bases). Germline CDR1 is SGHTA and CDR2 is FQGNSA. CDR3 size: 13 residues. Trimming shortened V by 5 bases and J by 4 bases, and 9 bases separated the two germline ends. The CDR3 DNA reads as TGTGCCAGCAGCCCCGGACAGGGAAACACCATATATTTT. Its protein is CASSPGQGNTIYF.

The chain joins TRBV19 to TRBJ1-5; D may be TRBD1 (5 bases). V lost 8 bases and J 2 bases, leaving 16 bases between the germline ends. CDR1 is LNHDA and CDR2 is SQIVND in the germline V gene (reference sequence). The CDR3 covers 15 residues. The DNA for the CDR3 is TGTGCCAGTGGGGCCCACGGGAGAGGCAATCAGCCCCAGCATTTT. It is translated as CASGAHGRGNQPQHF.

The chain has TRBV29-1 and TRBJ2-3, with 14 nucleotides matching TRBD2. Germline V gene data show CDR1 as SQVTM and CDR2 as ANQGSEA. This CDR3 has 17 amino acids. After removal of 3 bases from V and 11 bases from J, the junction contained 16 bases not matched to a gene. The DNA of the CDR3 is TGCAGCGTTGAGCCTACCGGGACTAGCGGGGGAAACAATGAGCAGTATTTT. Translation: CSVEPTGTSGGNNEQYF.

In this sample, this clonotype turned up many times. The chain uses TRBV20-1 and TRBJ2-5; 9 bases are shared with TRBD2. Germline V gene sequence: CDR1 DFQATT, CDR2 SNEGSKA (reference sequence). With 4 bases clipped from V and 5 bases from J, the junction kept 5 bases outside the gene matches. The CDR3 sequence is 13 residues long. The DNA of the CDR3 is TGCAGTGCTATAGGCGGGGGGGCCGAGACCCAGTACTTC. It is translated as CSAIGGGAETQYF.